The 4 T cell receptor beta chains given below trace back to one sample, sequenced in a study of blood T cell repertoires in COVID-19. The data were produced by immunoSEQ multiplex PCR, yet TCRdb's version contains in-frame clones alone and is incomplete. Of about 150,000 clones listed, roughly 88% are singletons. Input material: peripheral blood. The receptors shown here come from a man between 60 and 70 years old with COVID-19, enrolled during active disease.

This sequence joins TRBV3-1 (or the pseudogene TRBV3-2) and TRBJ1-3; D call uncertain. Germline-derived CDR1 and CDR2 are LGHDT and YNNKEL (reference sequence). This CDR3 region has 14 residues. The ends were cut back, 6 bases at V and 0 bases at J, with 9 bases in the middle. CDR3 sequence: CASRRHGSGNTIYF. The CDR3 DNA is TGTGCCAGCAGACGACACGGCTCTGGAAACACCATATATTTT.

This clone has just one count. The chain combines TRBV7-9 with TRBJ1-4, with D unclear. CDR1 and CDR2 (germline): SEHNR, FQNEAQ (reference sequence). V shed 5 bases and J shed 8 bases, with 12 bases lying between them. The CDR3 length is 13 residues. CDR3 sequence reads: CASSEGVEEKLFF. CDR3 DNA sequence: TGTGCCAGCAGCGAAGGAGTAGAGGAAAAACTGTTTTTT.

CDR3 bases: TGTGCCAGTAGTGGACAGACATTCTATGGCTACACCTTC. This translates into CASSGQTFYGYTF. This chain joins TRBV19 and TRBJ1-2, with a possible D match to TRBD1 (6 bases). There are 13 residues in the CDR3. Trimming pared 5 bases from V and 4 bases from J, leaving 11 bases between. Germline V gene data show CDR1 as LNHDA and CDR2 as SQIVND (reference sequence).

The V call is TRBV11-2, the J call TRBJ1-2, with D perhaps TRBD1 (6 bases). The CDR3 is 12 amino acids. The V gene lost 10 bases and the J gene lost 2 bases, with 11 bases spanning the gap. The germline V gene encodes CDR1 SGHAT and CDR2 FQNNGV. In DNA form, the CDR3 reads TGTGCCACCCCCGGACAGAACTATGGCTACACCTTC. Encoded protein: CATPGQNYGYTF.